The source of this TCR beta chain is a study of T-cell memory formation after mild COVID-19. TCRdb recomputed calls from the 5' RACE reads with MiXCR, one row per CDR3 protein. The table lists about 430,000 distinct CDR3 sequences, under 20% of them singletons. The CDR3 has 13 residues. Per germline, CDR1 SQVTM and CDR2 ANQGSEA. Deletions cut 6 bases from V and 7 bases from J, with 13 bases between. This sequence was found in a man younger than 35 who had mild COVID-19 (a few samples of this study predate the infection). Cell type and time point are not known. The V call is TRBV29-1, the J call TRBJ1-6, with D unresolved. The specimen was PBMCs or a T cell subset sorted from them (not recorded which). This CDR3 reads CSVRITLNSPLHF. The CDR3 nucleotides are TGCAGCGTGCGCATAACGCTAAATTCACCCCTCCACTTT.